A selection of T cell receptor beta chains follows, all from one sample in a study of blood T cells in healthy people across ages. MiXCR was run by TCRdb on the 5' RACE reads, yielding one entry per CDR3 protein. The table records approximately 1.5 million distinct CDR3 sequences, around 35% of them present only once. The material sequenced was blood. Receptor source: a woman in her thirties in good health. The conserved cysteine and the conserved F or W are not part of the CDR3 here. The size entry is marked missing in some rows and otherwise reads once, few, many or a size class.

CDR3 length: 13
clone size: NA
V gene: TRBV6-5
J gene: TRBJ1-5
CDR3 protein: ASRQGQGARQPQH

CDR3 length: 13
clone size: once
V gene: TRBV30
J gene: TRBJ2-2
CDR3 protein: AWSVLQGNTGELF

CDR3 length: 14
clone size: NA
V gene: TRBV3-1
J gene: TRBJ2-3
CDR3 protein: ASSLGTGGLSDTQY

CDR3 length: 13
clone size: NA
V gene: TRBV6-1
J gene: TRBJ1-1
CDR3 protein: ASSELDTVNTEAF

CDR3 length: 13
clone size: NA
V gene: TRBV12-3/TRBV12-4
J gene: TRBJ2-3
CDR3 protein: ASRHSGRDTDAQY

CDR3 length: 13
clone size: few
V gene: TRBV5-1
J gene: TRBJ1-2
CDR3 protein: ASSLALVGSYGYT

CDR3 length: 14
clone size: NA
V gene: TRBV9
J gene: TRBJ2-7
CDR3 protein: ASSVEPSGVTYEQY

CDR3 length: 10
clone size: many
V gene: TRBV24-1
J gene: TRBJ2-1
CDR3 protein: ATSESYNEQF

CDR3 length: 13
clone size: NA
V gene: TRBV30
J gene: TRBJ2-7
CDR3 protein: AWSLGPILSYEQY

CDR3 length: 11
clone size: NA
V gene: TRBV7-9
J gene: TRBJ1-1
CDR3 protein: ASSRQGSTEAF

CDR3 length: 14
clone size: NA
V gene: TRBV7-9
J gene: TRBJ1-4
CDR3 protein: ASSKKLSATNEKLF

CDR3 length: 13
clone size: few
V gene: TRBV20-1
J gene: TRBJ2-7
CDR3 protein: SALNSGQGTYEQY

CDR3 length: 14
clone size: NA
V gene: TRBV20-1
J gene: TRBJ2-5
CDR3 protein: SAPSLERGGQETQY

CDR3 length: 12
clone size: NA
V gene: TRBV28
J gene: TRBJ1-6
CDR3 protein: ASRTGVSYSPLH

CDR3 length: 10
clone size: few
V gene: TRBV20-1
J gene: TRBJ1-2
CDR3 protein: SARDSSTGYT

CDR3 length: 11
clone size: many
V gene: TRBV11-2
J gene: TRBJ2-7
CDR3 protein: ASSFAAAYEQY

CDR3 length: 11
clone size: NA
V gene: TRBV24-1
J gene: TRBJ2-3
CDR3 protein: ATSQVGGDTQY

CDR3 length: 11
clone size: few
V gene: TRBV6-2/TRBV6-3
J gene: TRBJ2-7
CDR3 protein: ASSRGEPYEQY

CDR3 length: 11
clone size: NA
V gene: TRBV6-1
J gene: TRBJ1-4
CDR3 protein: ASSVEWGEKLF

CDR3 length: 13
clone size: NA
V gene: TRBV28
J gene: TRBJ2-1
CDR3 protein: ASSSKPGQKNEQF

CDR3 length: 12
clone size: few
V gene: TRBV2
J gene: TRBJ2-3
CDR3 protein: ASTRTGLTDTQY

CDR3 length: 13
clone size: NA
V gene: TRBV6-1
J gene: TRBJ1-1
CDR3 protein: ASRIGVHLPSEAF

CDR3 length: 13
clone size: many
V gene: TRBV29-1
J gene: TRBJ2-7
CDR3 protein: SVEDAASGRVEQY

CDR3 length: 13
clone size: many
V gene: TRBV5-1
J gene: TRBJ2-7
CDR3 protein: ASSPERERAYEQY

CDR3 length: 12
clone size: few
V gene: TRBV30
J gene: TRBJ2-7
CDR3 protein: ATSGLASSYEQY

CDR3 length: 11
clone size: few
V gene: TRBV29-1
J gene: TRBJ1-2
CDR3 protein: SVRSGTYEGYT

CDR3 length: 13
clone size: NA
V gene: TRBV10-1
J gene: TRBJ2-3
CDR3 protein: ASSESGNPTDTQY

CDR3 length: 12
clone size: NA
V gene: TRBV28
J gene: TRBJ2-7
CDR3 protein: ASSNQGVQGEQY

CDR3 length: 12
clone size: NA
V gene: TRBV5-1
J gene: TRBJ2-3
CDR3 protein: ASSLATARQTQY

CDR3 length: 10
clone size: NA
V gene: TRBV20-1
J gene: TRBJ1-6
CDR3 protein: SASTGMPPLH

CDR3 length: 13
clone size: many
V gene: TRBV7-2
J gene: TRBJ1-2
CDR3 protein: ASSLVRVTNYGYT

CDR3 length: 15
clone size: few
V gene: TRBV6-1
J gene: TRBJ2-3
CDR3 protein: ASSVASGGTTTDTQY

CDR3 length: 14
clone size: NA
V gene: TRBV7-9
J gene: TRBJ2-1
CDR3 protein: ASSSEMDRAYNEQF

CDR3 length: 13
clone size: NA
V gene: TRBV6-2/TRBV6-3
J gene: TRBJ2-1
CDR3 protein: ASSGGRGSTNEQF

CDR3 length: 12
clone size: few
V gene: TRBV20-1
J gene: TRBJ2-1
CDR3 protein: SARVSVGGYEQF

CDR3 length: 14
clone size: NA
V gene: TRBV10-3
J gene: TRBJ2-3
CDR3 protein: AISESGWGSTDTQY

CDR3 length: 13
clone size: NA
V gene: TRBV5-1
J gene: TRBJ2-1
CDR3 protein: ASSWMGQINNEQF

CDR3 length: 12
clone size: few
V gene: TRBV4-2
J gene: TRBJ2-2
CDR3 protein: ASSQESWSGELF

CDR3 length: 13
clone size: few
V gene: TRBV7-9
J gene: TRBJ2-7
CDR3 protein: ASSKTEADHYEQY

CDR3 length: 13
clone size: NA
V gene: TRBV20-1
J gene: TRBJ2-5
CDR3 protein: SAGVGGKLQETQY

CDR3 length: 11
clone size: few
V gene: TRBV27
J gene: TRBJ2-5
CDR3 protein: ASSFLAAGEQY

CDR3 length: 14
clone size: few
V gene: TRBV5-4
J gene: TRBJ2-5
CDR3 protein: ASSLEGQGARETQY

CDR3 length: 12
clone size: NA
V gene: TRBV20-1
J gene: TRBJ2-5
CDR3 protein: SAPSGTLRETQY

CDR3 length: 13
clone size: few
V gene: TRBV21-1
J gene: TRBJ2-1
CDR3 protein: ASSKGGVAYNEQF

CDR3 length: 14
clone size: NA
V gene: TRBV11-2
J gene: NA
CDR3 protein: ASSSRVAGGQETQY

CDR3 length: 10
clone size: many
V gene: TRBV5-1
J gene: TRBJ2-1
CDR3 protein: ASSDRGIEQF

CDR3 length: 14
clone size: NA
V gene: TRBV7-6
J gene: TRBJ2-1
CDR3 protein: ASSLTRGAPYNEQF

CDR3 length: 11
clone size: NA
V gene: TRBV10-3
J gene: TRBJ2-1
CDR3 protein: AIMAGSYNEQF

CDR3 length: 9
clone size: few
V gene: TRBV30
J gene: TRBJ2-5
CDR3 protein: AWSEEGTQY

CDR3 length: 14
clone size: few
V gene: TRBV11-2
J gene: TRBJ2-7
CDR3 protein: ASSLTSGLGSYEQY